A selection of T cell receptor beta chains follows, all from one sample in a study of blood T cell repertoires in COVID-19. Profiled with immunoSEQ multiplex PCR; TCRdb holds only in-frame clones, not every one. The sample consists of approximately 270,000 clones, about 86% of them appearing once. The sample taken for sequencing was peripheral blood. Receptors originate from an elderly man with acute or convalescent COVID-19. Both conserved end residues are part of each CDR3. Each record gives: J gene, V gene, clone size, D gene, CDR3 DNA, CDR3 protein. A D gene is named only where the DNA matches it firmly. Only some rows state a clone size, as once, few, many or a class for expanded clones.

>TRBJ2-1|TRBV21-1|few|-
TGTGCCAGCAGCGACCGGGACAGATACTACAATGAGCAGTTCTTC
CASSDRDRYYNEQFF
>TRBJ1-2|TRBV2|-|-
TGTGCCAGCAGTGAAGGGGGCGTCCGTGGCTACACCTTC
CASSEGGVRGYTF
>TRBJ1-2|TRBV5-1|once|-
TGCGCCAGCAGCTTGTCGCCAGGGGCTAACTATGGCTACACCTTC
CASSLSPGANYGYTF
>TRBJ1-5|TRBV6-5|-|-
TGTGCCAGCAGCCCCGGACACCGGGATCAGCCCCAGCATTTT
CASSPGHRDQPQHF
>TRBJ2-2|TRBV7-3|-|TRBD1
TGTGCCAGCAGCCCACAGGGGCTAGGCACCGGGGAGCTGTTTTTT
CASSPQGLGTGELFF
>TRBJ1-2|TRBV28|-|-
TGTGCCAGCAGTTTCCCCGACAGAGTGAAATATGGCTACACCTTC
CASSFPDRVKYGYTF
>TRBJ2-3|TRBV7-2|-|TRBD2
TGTGCCAGCAGCCCCGATGGGACTAGCGGGGCCAGGACGCAGTATTTT
CASSPDGTSGARTQYF
>TRBJ1-2|TRBV6-6|-|-
TGTGCCAGCAGTTACTCGGGCACAGGGAACTATGGCTACACCTTC
CASSYSGTGNYGYTF
>TRBJ1-1|TRBV6-1|few|TRBD1
TGTGCCAGCAGTGAAGTTGTAGGGACAGGGGAGAAGAACACTGAAGCTTTCTTT
CASSEVVGTGEKNTEAFF
>TRBJ2-3|TRBV5-1|-|-
TGCGCCAGCACCGATACGGCGGGCGGGGATACGCAGTATTTT
CASTDTAGGDTQYF
>TRBJ1-1|TRBV29-1|-|TRBD1
TGCAGCGTTCGCCGGGACAGGGGGCTTACTGAAGCTTTCTTT
CSVRRDRGLTEAFF
>TRBJ2-2|TRBV4-1|-|-
TGCGCCAGCAGCCAAGCAAAAAACTTGAACACCGGGGAGCTGTTTTTT
CASSQAKNLNTGELFF